The next 11 T cell receptor beta chains were all read from a single sample in a study of T cell repertoires in cytomegalovirus infection. Using its own MiXCR run on the reads, TCRdb lists one record per CDR3 protein. The sample includes about 160,000 distinct CDR3 sequences, about a fifth of them seen just once. No antigen has been assigned to these receptors. The sequences come from CD8+ T cells from cultured PBMCs, collected from culture after CMV antigen stimulation. These receptors all come from a human donor in good health (CMV status not recorded). Some clones in this sample may be carry-over from other donors' samples.

The rearrangement uses TRBV4-2 and TRBJ2-5; D unresolved. The CDR3 is 16 residues long. Per germline, CDR1 LGHNA and CDR2 YNFKEQ. Trimming took off 0 bases at V and 5 bases at J, with 16 bases between the two ends. CDR3 residues: CASSQESVKGRETQYF. The CDR3 DNA follows: TGTGCCAGCAGCCAAGAAAGTGTTAAAGGAAGGGAGACCCAGTACTTC.

The chain uses TRBV7-8 and TRBJ1-1, with a tentative D call TRBD1 (5 bases). The CDR3 is 14 amino acids. The germline V gene encodes CDR1 SGHVS and CDR2 FQNEAQ. V gave up 5 bases and J gave up 3 bases, with 13 bases separating them. CDR3 sequence reads: CASSPNPGDTEAFF. The CDR3 nucleotides read TGTGCCAGCAGCCCCAACCCGGGGGACACTGAAGCTTTCTTT.

The chain links TRBV7-6 to TRBJ1-1; TRBD1 is a possible D gene (5 bases). This CDR3 comprises 14 residues. Germline lookup yields CDR1 SGHVS and CDR2 FNYEAQ. The V gene lost 1 base and the J gene lost 3 bases, with 9 bases spanning the gap. CDR3 in amino acids: CASSLGGADTEAFF. The CDR3 DNA follows: TGTGCCAGCAGCTTAGGGGGCGCGGACACTGAAGCTTTCTTT.

This clonotype showed up just a few times. The V and J genes are TRBV7-2 and TRBJ2-1; TRBD2 matches at 12 bases. Trimming took 6 bases from V and 12 from J; bases not matched to a gene: 15. The CDR3 contains 16 residues. CDR1 SGHTA and CDR2 FQGNSA come from the germline V gene. The CDR3 DNA reads as TGTGCCAGCAGACGACTAGCGGGGGAATACAATGATGGGCAGTTCTTC. This sequence encodes CASRRLAGEYNDGQFF.

In the case of this clonotype: Mismatch with germline at one junction end may stem from a read error. The chain links TRBV6-5 to TRBJ1-2; D unresolved. This CDR3 is built from 15 residues. Germline V gene lookup returns CDR1 MNHEY and CDR2 SVGAGI. The CDR3 protein is CASSSLAGGVYGYTF. The DNA for the CDR3 is TGTGCTAGCAGTTCTCTGGCCGGCGGTGTATATGGCTACACCTTC.

The V gene is TRBV7-8, the J gene TRBJ1-1; D might be TRBD1 (5 bases). Trimming removed 3 bases at V and 1 base at J, with 9 bases between. The CDR3 contains 14 residues. Germline values: CDR1 SGHVS, CDR2 FQNEAQ. The CDR3 DNA is TGTGCCAGCAGCTTTAACAGGAGGAACACTGAAGCTTTCTTT. It translates to CASSFNRRNTEAFF.

Only a few counts were recorded for this clonotype. This sequence joins TRBV7-2 and TRBJ2-1, with 7 bases identical to TRBD1. V trimming: 6 bases; J trimming: 10 bases; junction bases outside the gene matches: 9. CDR1 SGHTA and CDR2 FQGNSA come from the germline V gene. The CDR3 has 13 amino acids. CDR3 sequence reads: CASSRTQGREQFF. The CDR3 DNA sequence: TGTGCCAGCAGTCGAACACAGGGGAGAGAGCAGTTCTTC. Full variable domain (remainder filled in from reference TRBV7-2 and TRBJ2-1): GAGVSQSPSNKVTEKGKDVELRCDPISGHTALYWYRQSLGQGLEFLIYFQGNSAPDKSGLPSDRFSAERTGGSVSTLTIQRTQQEDSAVYLCASSRTQGREQFFGPGTRLTVL.

This clonotype was picked up a small number of times. This chain links TRBV28 with TRBJ2-3; TRBD1 matches at 9 bases. Germline V gives CDR1 MDHEN, CDR2 SYDVKM. CDR3 length: 14 amino acids. The V segment lost 4 bases and the J segment 5 bases; nucleotides outside the gene matches: 4. CDR3 region: CASSSGQGKDTQYF. The DNA for the CDR3 is TGTGCCAGCAGTTCCGGACAGGGGAAAGATACGCAGTATTTT.

This clonotype came up a few times. The J gene is TRBJ1-1, the V gene TRBV7-8; D uncertain. V dropped 6 bases and J dropped 10 bases, with 15 bases sitting between them. The CDR3 sequence is 12 residues long. Germline V lookup: CDR1 SGHVS, CDR2 FQNEAQ. The CDR3 loop reads CASSKQELVAFF. DNA for the CDR3: TGTGCCAGCAGTAAGCAGGAGCTAGTAGCTTTCTTT. The full variable domain, completed using reference TRBV7-8 and TRBJ1-1, is GAGVSQSPRYKVAKRGQDVALRCDPISGHVSLFWYQQALGQGPEFLTYFQNEAQLDKSGLPSDRFFAERPEGSVSTLKIQRTQQEDSAVYLCASSKQELVAFFGQGTRLTVV.

This clonotype came up many times. The rearrangement links TRBV12-3 or TRBV12-4 to TRBJ2-5, with a tentative D call TRBD2 (5 bases). This CDR3 contains 12 residues. V was trimmed by 6 bases and J by 0 bases, leaving 5 bases between them. The CDR3 here is CASRDYQETQYF. CDR3 nucleotides: TGTGCCAGCAGGGACTACCAAGAGACCCAGTACTTC.

The chain uses TRBV29-1 and TRBJ2-7; 8 bases fit TRBD1. The CDR3 extends over 13 amino acids. The V gene end was trimmed by 6 bases and the J gene end by 2 bases; junction bases not matched to a gene: 6. Germline V lookup: CDR1 SQVTM, CDR2 ANQGSEA. CDR3 protein: CSVRTGQTYEQYF. CDR3 sequence (DNA): TGCAGCGTGAGGACAGGGCAAACCTACGAGCAGTACTTC.